These T cell receptor beta chains were read from a single sample in a study of blood T cell repertoires in COVID-19. The table came from immunoSEQ multiplex PCR; TCRdb's copy has only in-frame clones and leaves some out. The sample shows about 120,000 clones, around nine tenths of them seen only once. Sequenced input: peripheral blood. The receptor set was obtained from a woman older than 75 with acute or convalescent COVID-19. The CDR3 runs from the conserved cysteine through the conserved F or W. The order of the fields is V gene, clone size, J gene, D gene, CDR3 DNA, CDR3 protein. A D gene is named only where the DNA matches it firmly. Clone size is given for some rows only: seen once, a few or many times, or a class if the clone is expanded.

v_call: TRBV29-1
clone_size: .
j_call: TRBJ1-5
d_call: .
cdr3_nt: TGCAGCGTTATGGGGGGGGGCGATCAGCCCCAGCATTTT
cdr3_aa: CSVMGGGDQPQHF

v_call: TRBV7-2
clone_size: .
j_call: TRBJ1-3
d_call: .
cdr3_nt: TGTGCCAGCAGCTTCACAGGGAACTCTGGAAACACCATATATTTT
cdr3_aa: CASSFTGNSGNTIYF

v_call: TRBV9
clone_size: few
j_call: TRBJ2-2
d_call: TRBD2
cdr3_nt: TGTGCCAGCAGCGTAGGACTAGCGGCGAACACCGGGGAGCTGTTTTTT
cdr3_aa: CASSVGLAANTGELFF

v_call: TRBV19
clone_size: .
j_call: TRBJ2-3
d_call: .
cdr3_nt: TGTGCCAGTAGTATGTCTCACCTCGGGGGAGATACGCAGTATTTT
cdr3_aa: CASSMSHLGGDTQYF

v_call: TRBV5-1
clone_size: once
j_call: TRBJ2-3
d_call: .
cdr3_nt: TGCGCCAGCAGCTTGGTCAGGGCGTTGGGAGATACGCAGTATTTT
cdr3_aa: CASSLVRALGDTQYF

v_call: TRBV4-2
clone_size: .
j_call: TRBJ2-1
d_call: TRBD2
cdr3_nt: TGTGCCAGCAGCCAAGATAGAGGGCCTAGCGGGTACAATGAGCAGTTCTTC
cdr3_aa: CASSQDRGPSGYNEQFF

v_call: TRBV20-1
clone_size: .
j_call: TRBJ1-2
d_call: .
cdr3_nt: TGCAGTGCCTCGGACAGCTATGGCTACACCTTC
cdr3_aa: CSASDSYGYTF

v_call: TRBV24-1
clone_size: .
j_call: TRBJ1-5
d_call: .
cdr3_nt: TGTGCCACCAGTGATAGACAGTCCAATCAGCCCCAGCATTTT
cdr3_aa: CATSDRQSNQPQHF

v_call: TRBV20-1
clone_size: .
j_call: TRBJ2-1
d_call: TRBD1
cdr3_nt: TGCAGTGCTAGTTTAGGACAGGGGGCGAATGAGCAGTTCTTC
cdr3_aa: CSASLGQGANEQFF

v_call: TRBV7-9
clone_size: .
j_call: TRBJ1-2
d_call: .
cdr3_nt: TGTGCCAGCAGCTTCAGGGTCTCGGCTAACTATGGCTACACCTTC
cdr3_aa: CASSFRVSANYGYTF

v_call: TRBV13
clone_size: .
j_call: TRBJ2-7
d_call: TRBD1
cdr3_nt: TGTGCCAGCAGCTTGAGGGCCCCGGGACAGGGTTACGAGCAGTACTTC
cdr3_aa: CASSLRAPGQGYEQYF

v_call: TRBV5-1
clone_size: .
j_call: TRBJ2-2
d_call: .
cdr3_nt: TGCGCCAGCAGCTTGGGGACACAGGGTGCCGGGGAGCTGTTTTTT
cdr3_aa: CASSLGTQGAGELFF

v_call: TRBV18
clone_size: few
j_call: TRBJ2-7
d_call: .
cdr3_nt: TGTGCCAGCTCACCGACCACGGACTTAAGGTACTTC
cdr3_aa: CASSPTTDLRYF

v_call: TRBV5-4
clone_size: .
j_call: TRBJ2-7
d_call: .
cdr3_nt: TGTGCCAGCAGGGAGCAGGGGCTTGTCGAGCAGTACTTC
cdr3_aa: CASREQGLVEQYF

v_call: TRBV29-1
clone_size: .
j_call: TRBJ1-2
d_call: TRBD1
cdr3_nt: TGCAGCGTTGATGTCGGACAGGGCGTTCGGGCTAACTATGGCTACACCTTC
cdr3_aa: CSVDVGQGVRANYGYTF

v_call: TRBV9
clone_size: .
j_call: TRBJ2-1
d_call: TRBD1
cdr3_nt: TGTGCCAGCAGCCCTGGGGACAGGGGGTACAATGAGCAGTTCTTC
cdr3_aa: CASSPGDRGYNEQFF

v_call: TRBV6-6
clone_size: .
j_call: TRBJ1-2
d_call: TRBD1
cdr3_nt: TGTGCCAGCAGCGACAGGGAATTGGATGGCTACACCTTC
cdr3_aa: CASSDRELDGYTF

v_call: TRBV20-1
clone_size: .
j_call: TRBJ2-5
d_call: .
cdr3_nt: TGCAGTGCTAGCAGGGGAAAGACCCAGTACTTC
cdr3_aa: CSASRGKTQYF

v_call: TRBV4-2
clone_size: .
j_call: TRBJ1-1
d_call: TRBD1
cdr3_nt: TGTGCCAGCAGTAAAGGCGAGGGGGCGTCCACTGAAGCTTTCTTT
cdr3_aa: CASSKGEGASTEAFF

v_call: TRBV5-1
clone_size: .
j_call: TRBJ2-5
d_call: .
cdr3_nt: TGCGCCAGCAGCTTCTCCTTACAGGGCGGCCAAGAGACCCAGTACTTC
cdr3_aa: CASSFSLQGGQETQYF

v_call: TRBV2
clone_size: .
j_call: TRBJ1-4
d_call: .
cdr3_nt: TGTGCCAGCAGTGAAGCCAGGGTTTCTAATGAAAAACTGTTTTTT
cdr3_aa: CASSEARVSNEKLFF

v_call: TRBV6-8
clone_size: .
j_call: TRBJ2-1
d_call: .
cdr3_nt: TGTGCCAGCATCTACGGCTACAATGAGCAGTTCTTC
cdr3_aa: CASIYGYNEQFF

v_call: TRBV7-9
clone_size: .
j_call: TRBJ1-2
d_call: .
cdr3_nt: TGTGCCAGCAGCTTAGGCGCAGCGATGGATGGCTACACCTTC
cdr3_aa: CASSLGAAMDGYTF

v_call: TRBV7-2
clone_size: .
j_call: TRBJ2-1
d_call: TRBD2
cdr3_nt: TGTGCCAGCAGTCTAGCGGGGGGGATCATGAATGAGCAGTTCTTC
cdr3_aa: CASSLAGGIMNEQFF

v_call: TRBV28
clone_size: .
j_call: TRBJ2-7
d_call: .
cdr3_nt: TGTGCCAGCAGTCCTCTCGGACAGGGAGGGCACGAGCAGTACTTC
cdr3_aa: CASSPLGQGGHEQYF

v_call: TRBV2
clone_size: once
j_call: TRBJ2-1
d_call: .
cdr3_nt: TGTGCCAGCAGTGGGGCCCGGGACTCAAACAATGAGCAGTTCTTC
cdr3_aa: CASSGARDSNNEQFF

v_call: TRBV10-3
clone_size: .
j_call: TRBJ2-3
d_call: .
cdr3_nt: TGTGCCATCAGTTTCTCCGATACGCAGTATTTT
cdr3_aa: CAISFSDTQYF

v_call: TRBV4-2
clone_size: .
j_call: TRBJ2-7
d_call: .
cdr3_nt: TGTGCCAGCAGCCCCGAACAGGCAAGAACCTACGAGCAGTACTTC
cdr3_aa: CASSPEQARTYEQYF

v_call: TRBV5-1
clone_size: .
j_call: TRBJ1-2
d_call: TRBD1
cdr3_nt: TGCGCCAGCAGCTGGTCAGGGGGGTATGGCTACACCTTC
cdr3_aa: CASSWSGGYGYTF

v_call: TRBV12-3/TRBV12-4
clone_size: .
j_call: TRBJ1-2
d_call: TRBD1
cdr3_nt: TGTGCCAGCAGATTCCGGGACAGGGGCTACACCTTC
cdr3_aa: CASRFRDRGYTF

v_call: TRBV2
clone_size: .
j_call: TRBJ1-6
d_call: .
cdr3_nt: TGTGCCAGTATGTCACAGCGGAAAGGGAATTCACCCCTCCACTTT
cdr3_aa: CASMSQRKGNSPLHF

v_call: TRBV5-4
clone_size: .
j_call: TRBJ2-3
d_call: TRBD2
cdr3_nt: TGTGCCAGCAGCTTGACGCGGGGGGGTGGAGATACGCAGTATTTT
cdr3_aa: CASSLTRGGGDTQYF

v_call: TRBV4-3
clone_size: .
j_call: TRBJ2-5
d_call: .
cdr3_nt: TGCGCCAGCAGCGGCACAGGGGCGGGGGAGACCCAGTACTTC
cdr3_aa: CASSGTGAGETQYF

v_call: TRBV28
clone_size: once
j_call: TRBJ2-4
d_call: TRBD2
cdr3_nt: TGTGCCAGCAGTTCCATAGCGGGAAGGGCCAAAAACATTCAGTACTTC
cdr3_aa: CASSSIAGRAKNIQYF

v_call: TRBV28
clone_size: once
j_call: TRBJ2-3
d_call: TRBD2
cdr3_nt: TGTGCCAGCAGTTTACTAGCGGGAGGTGTTGATACGCAGTATTTT
cdr3_aa: CASSLLAGGVDTQYF

v_call: TRBV4-1
clone_size: .
j_call: TRBJ2-3
d_call: TRBD2
cdr3_nt: TGCGCCAGCAGCCAAGGATCTGGCGGGGGGGCCCCAGATACGCAGTATTTT
cdr3_aa: CASSQGSGGGAPDTQYF

v_call: TRBV6-5
clone_size: .
j_call: TRBJ2-2
d_call: .
cdr3_nt: TGTGCCAGCAACCCAACACCTACCGGGGAGCTGTTTTTT
cdr3_aa: CASNPTPTGELFF

v_call: TRBV6-5
clone_size: .
j_call: TRBJ1-5
d_call: .
cdr3_nt: TGTGCCAGCAGTTACTCGAACGGGGGCAATCAGCCCCAGCATTTT
cdr3_aa: CASSYSNGGNQPQHF

v_call: TRBV19
clone_size: .
j_call: TRBJ2-6
d_call: TRBD2
cdr3_nt: TGTGCCAGTAGTGTATGGGGGGGATCGCGCTCTGGGGCCAACGTCCTGACTTTC
cdr3_aa: CASSVWGGSRSGANVLTF

v_call: TRBV5-1
clone_size: .
j_call: TRBJ2-5
d_call: .
cdr3_nt: TGCGCCAGCAGCTGGCGGAGCGGACAAGAGACCCAGTACTTC
cdr3_aa: CASSWRSGQETQYF

v_call: TRBV3-1/TRBV3-2
clone_size: .
j_call: TRBJ2-7
d_call: .
cdr3_nt: TGTGCCAGCAGCCCAGGGGACGGAGCCCCTCTCGAGCAGTACTTC
cdr3_aa: CASSPGDGAPLEQYF

v_call: TRBV7-2
clone_size: .
j_call: TRBJ2-5
d_call: .
cdr3_nt: TGTGCCAGCAGCTTAGTTATCGGGGAGACCCAGTACTTC
cdr3_aa: CASSLVIGETQYF

v_call: TRBV7-9
clone_size: .
j_call: TRBJ1-2
d_call: .
cdr3_nt: TGTGCCAGCAGCCAGTCCGGGAGAGGCTACACCTTC
cdr3_aa: CASSQSGRGYTF

v_call: TRBV3-1/TRBV3-2
clone_size: .
j_call: TRBJ1-2
d_call: .
cdr3_nt: TGTGCCAGCAGCCAAGATCCCAGAGCGTATGGCTACACCTTC
cdr3_aa: CASSQDPRAYGYTF